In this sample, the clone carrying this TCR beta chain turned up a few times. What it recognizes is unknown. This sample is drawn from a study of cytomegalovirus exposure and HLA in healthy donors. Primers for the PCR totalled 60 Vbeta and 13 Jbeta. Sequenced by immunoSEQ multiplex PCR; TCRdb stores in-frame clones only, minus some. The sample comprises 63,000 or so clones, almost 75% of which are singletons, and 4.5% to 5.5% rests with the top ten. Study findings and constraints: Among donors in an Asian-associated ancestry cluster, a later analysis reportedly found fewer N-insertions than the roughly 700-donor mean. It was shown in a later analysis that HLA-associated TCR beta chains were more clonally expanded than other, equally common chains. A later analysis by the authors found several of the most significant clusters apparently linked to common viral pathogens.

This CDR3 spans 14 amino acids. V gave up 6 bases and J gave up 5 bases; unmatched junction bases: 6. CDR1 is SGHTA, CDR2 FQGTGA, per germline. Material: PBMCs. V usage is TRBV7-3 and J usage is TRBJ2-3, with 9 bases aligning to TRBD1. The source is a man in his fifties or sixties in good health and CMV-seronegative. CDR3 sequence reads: CASSSQGAKDTQYF. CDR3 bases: TGTGCCAGCAGTTCACAGGGGGCTAAAGATACGCAGTATTTT. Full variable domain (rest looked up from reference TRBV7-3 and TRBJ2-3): GAGVSQTPSNKVTEKGKYVELRCDPISGHTALYWYRQSLGQGPEFLIYFQGTGAADDSGLPNDRFFAVRPEGSVSTLKIQRTERGDSAVYLCASSSQGAKDTQYFGPGTRLTVL.